Listed below are T cell receptor beta chains from one sample, sequenced in a study of T cells in Graves' hyperthyroidism and ophthalmopathy. Via MiXCR, TCRdb re-called the multiplex PCR reads, giving one row per CDR3 protein. The sample records about half a million distinct CDR3 sequences, less than 25% being singletons. Input material: blood. These receptors all come from a man in his late teens or twenties with Graves' hyperthyroidism. Both conserved end residues are part of each CDR3.

>TRBV28|TRBJ1-2
CASSLGPGADYGYTF
>TRBV4-1|TRBJ1-2
CASSYAVRGAFNYGYTF
>TRBV28|TRBJ1-1
CASSDGPSLNTEAFF
>TRBV7-2|TRBJ2-2
CASSLGPPGLGTGELFF
>TRBV7-2|TRBJ2-7
CASSLSGKDYEQYF
>TRBV5-1|TRBJ1-2
CASSTAGTGDGYTF
>TRBV11-2|TRBJ1-3
CASSHRQGSSGNTIYF
>TRBV6-5|TRBJ1-2
CASTSMGGDYGYTF
>TRBV20-1|TRBJ1-2
CSALRDRGRDYGYTF
>TRBV5-1|TRBJ2-2
CASSWAGPGELFF
>TRBV5-1|TRBJ1-1
CASSSFGRVTEAFF
>TRBV12-3/TRBV12-4|TRBJ2-4
CAGSLVGTSGGVAKNIKYF
>TRBV28|TRBJ2-5
CASSKPDNQETQYF
>TRBV30|TRBJ2-7
CAWSGEGLPSYEQYF
>TRBV6-5|TRBJ1-1
CASSPTGPNTEAFF
>TRBV28|TRBJ1-3
CASSLTGTGNTIYF
>TRBV6-5|TRBJ2-7
CASSYGTGAGEQYF
>TRBV5-6|TRBJ1-3
CASRSGLAGNTIYF
>TRBV6-1|TRBJ2-7
CASSESRGIYEQYF
>TRBV19|TRBJ2-7
CASSLVWGDIYEQYF
>TRBV20-1|TRBJ1-1
CSAREVGAEAFF
>TRBV7-8|TRBJ2-2
CASSPHRVTTGELFF
>TRBV6-1|TRBJ2-7
CASSGQGFAYEQYF
>TRBV20-1|TRBJ1-1
CSAPDGTNTEAFF
>TRBV20-1|TRBJ2-5
CSARDDLETQYF
>TRBV29-1|TRBJ1-1
CSVDSPTEAFF
>TRBV9|TRBJ1-1
CASSVRPFMNTEAFF
>TRBV2|TRBJ2-7
CATTGLDYEQYF
>TRBV24-1|TRBJ2-5
CATSDRGRIGETQYF
>TRBV5-1|TRBJ1-3
CASSRQTGQRAGNTIYF
>TRBV15|TRBJ2-7
CATMYEQCF
>TRBV5-1|TRBJ1-4
CASSLEGTSNEKLFF
>TRBV7-2|TRBJ1-1
CASSAIPTGAFF
>TRBV12-3/TRBV12-4|TRBJ1-2
CASRPTGTGYGYTF
>TRBV28|TRBJ1-3
CASSFGPRILSGNTIYF
>TRBV28|TRBJ1-1
CASSYRERIEAFF
>TRBV7-6|TRBJ2-7
CASSLGTGGSEQYF
>TRBV20-1|TRBJ1-2
CSAKGPFYF
>TRBV20-1|TRBJ2-3
CSARDPRLDTQYF
>TRBV18|TRBJ2-5
CASSRTLRETQYF
>TRBV2|TRBJ1-5
CASSGPEGQPQHF
>TRBV20-1|TRBJ2-7
CSAIFLGQQGEQYF
>TRBV11-2|TRBJ2-5
CASSSPGTGTIRGSETQYF
>TRBV6-2/TRBV6-3|TRBJ2-1
CASSWVRASLGNEQFF
>TRBV28|TRBJ2-5
CASTRAGTAAFVETQYF
>TRBV7-9|TRBJ2-7
CASSPAQGALYEQYF
>TRBV20-1|TRBJ1-5
CSALGTGTGIQSNQPQHF
>TRBV28|TRBJ1-3
CASSFYGSGNTIYF
>TRBV7-9|TRBJ1-1
CASSPADTKGDTEAFF
>TRBV9|TRBJ2-5
CASSGGEKETQYF
>TRBV29-1|TRBJ1-1
CSVTAGGRRTEAFF
>TRBV2|TRBJ2-7
CASERGMHEQYF
>TRBV6-2/TRBV6-3|TRBJ1-1
CASSYGQGNTEASF
>TRBV27|TRBJ2-5
CASSWGGQETQYF